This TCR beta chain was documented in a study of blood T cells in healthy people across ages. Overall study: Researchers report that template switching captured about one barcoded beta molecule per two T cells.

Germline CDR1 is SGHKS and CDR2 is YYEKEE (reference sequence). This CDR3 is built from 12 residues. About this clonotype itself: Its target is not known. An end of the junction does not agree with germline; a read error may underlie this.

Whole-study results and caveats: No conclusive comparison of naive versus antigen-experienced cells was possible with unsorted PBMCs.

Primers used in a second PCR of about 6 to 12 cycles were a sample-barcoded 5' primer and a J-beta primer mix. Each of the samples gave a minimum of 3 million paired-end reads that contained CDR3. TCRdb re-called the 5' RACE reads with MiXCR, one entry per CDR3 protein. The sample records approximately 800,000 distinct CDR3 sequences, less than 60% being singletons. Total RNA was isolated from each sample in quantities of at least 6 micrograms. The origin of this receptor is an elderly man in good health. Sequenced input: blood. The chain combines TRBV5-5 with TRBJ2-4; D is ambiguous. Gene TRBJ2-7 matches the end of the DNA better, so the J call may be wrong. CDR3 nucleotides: TGTACCAGCAGCTTGGGTGGATACGAGCAGTACTTC. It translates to CTSSLGGYEQYF.